The 11 T cell receptor beta chains below were found in one sample sequenced in a study of Graves' ophthalmopathy and Graves' hyperthyroidism. Amplification of TCR beta CDR3 regions used RNA transcripts. Investigators did first-round RT-PCR with HTBI primers, then second-round multiplex PCR. From the multiplex PCR reads, TCRdb called clonotypes with MiXCR, one entry per CDR3 protein. This sample has about 370,000 distinct CDR3 sequences, with about a sixth found just once. Material: peripheral blood. These receptors originate from an adult woman with stable Graves' hyperthyroidism.

This clonotype was seen repeatedly, ten times or more. CDR3 sequence: CASSLIQGVRGQPQHF. The CDR3 region has the DNA TGTGCCAGCAGTTTAATACAGGGGGTGAGGGGTCAGCCCCAGCATTTT. This sequence joins TRBV28 and TRBJ1-5, with 8 bases matching TRBD1. Losses at the gene ends were 2 bases for V and 6 bases for J; bases not matched to a gene: 9. The CDR3 contains 16 residues. Germline CDR1 reads MDHEN; CDR2 reads SYDVKM.

In the case of this clonotype: Given a much more abundant clone one base away, this may be a read error. The chain joins TRBV7-3 to TRBJ2-7, with D possibly matching TRBD2 (6 bases). This CDR3 has 14 amino acids. V lost 5 bases and J lost 5, with 16 bases in between. Germline CDR1 SGHTA, CDR2 FQGTGA. CDR3 protein: CASSRSGDGDEQYV. The DNA of the CDR3 is TGTGCCAGCAGCCGCTCGGGGGACGGAGACGAGCAGTACGTC.

This clonotype was seen at least ten times. The CDR3 DNA sequence: TGTGCCAGCAGCCGGGGACAGGGTATCAATCAGCCCCAGCATTTT. As protein: CASSRGQGINQPQHF. The rearrangement uses TRBV27 and TRBJ1-5, with 9 bases that match TRBD1. Germline assignment: CDR1 MNHEY and CDR2 SMNVEV (reference sequence). Losses at the gene ends were 6 bases for V and 3 bases for J; bases not matched to a gene: 6. The length of the CDR3 is 15 residues.

V usage is TRBV5-1 and J usage is TRBJ2-3, with 7 bases aligning to TRBD2. V dropped 6 bases and J dropped 0; count of bases not matched to a gene: 13. This CDR3 has 17 amino acids. Germline V lookup: CDR1 SGHRS, CDR2 YFSETQ. Here the CDR3 reads CASKQRGGSHSTDTQYF. In DNA, the CDR3 is TGCGCCAGCAAACAGAGAGGCGGGAGCCATAGCACAGATACGCAGTATTTT.

The chain combines TRBV20-1 with TRBJ2-1; TRBD2 aligns across 8 bases. There are 14 residues in the CDR3. Germline CDR1 reads DFQATT; CDR2 reads SNEGSKA (reference sequence). Losses at the gene ends were 6 bases for V and 10 bases for J; bases not matched to a gene: 14. This chain's CDR3 is CSAPRAGGSREQFF. The CDR3 coding sequence is TGCAGTGCCCCCCGTGCGGGGGGTTCGAGGGAGCAGTTCTTC.

This clonotype was recorded only once. The chain combines TRBV27 with TRBJ2-7, with D perhaps matching TRBD2 (6 bases). The CDR3 covers 16 residues. The germline CDR1 and CDR2 sequences are MNHEY and SMNVEV (reference sequence). Trimming took off 5 bases at V and 0 bases at J, with 17 bases between the two ends. The CDR3 here is CASSPTGTLSSYEQYF. CDR3 bases: TGTGCCAGCAGTCCGACCGGGACTCTTAGCTCCTACGAGCAGTACTTC.

This clonotype has ten or more counts. The chain carries TRBV6-5 and TRBJ2-7, with 11 positions matching TRBD2. Trimming at V came to 2 bases and at J to 2 bases, leaving 5 bases not matched to a gene. This CDR3 has 16 residues. Germline CDR1 MNHEY, CDR2 SVGAGI. The CDR3 sequence: CASSYRGLAGAYEQYF. The CDR3 nucleotides read TGTGCCAGCAGTTACCGAGGACTAGCGGGCGCCTACGAGCAGTACTTC.

This clonotype has ten or more counts. The V and J genes are TRBV7-2 and TRBJ2-5; 8 positions match TRBD2. The CDR3 spans 15 residues. V trimming: 5 bases; J trimming: 5 bases; junction bases outside the gene matches: 10. Germline V lookup: CDR1 SGHTA, CDR2 FQGNSA. CDR3: CASSLSGGRTETQYF. The CDR3 nucleotides are TGTGCCAGCAGCCTCTCCGGCGGGAGGACTGAGACCCAGTACTTC.

This clonotype came up many times. The rearrangement uses TRBV6-5 and TRBJ2-5, with 12 bases fitting TRBD2. V was clipped by 7 bases and J by 2 bases; unmatched bases: 8. From germline, CDR1 is MNHEY and CDR2 SVGAGI. The CDR3 length is 16 residues. The CDR3 sequence is CASTRLAGVGQETQYF. CDR3 bases: TGTGCCAGCACCCGACTAGCGGGAGTCGGTCAAGAGACCCAGTACTTC.

This clonotype was counted at least ten times. This chain uses TRBV11-2 with TRBJ2-7; 10 bases fit TRBD2. The CDR3 totals 15 residues. Germline CDR1 SGHAT, CDR2 FQNNGV. Trimming removed 4 bases from V and 4 bases from J; junction bases left unmatched: 7. The CDR3 DNA sequence: TGTGCCAGCAGCTCATTAGCGGGAGGTACTTACGAGCAGTACTTC. This codes for CASSSLAGGTYEQYF.

This clonotype was counted many times. The V and J genes are TRBV20-1 and TRBJ2-7; 7 bases align to TRBD1. CDR1 DFQATT and CDR2 SNEGSKA come from the germline V gene (reference sequence). The CDR3 extends over 14 amino acids. V shed 6 bases, J shed 3 bases, and the junction held 11 bases outside the gene matches. The DNA for the CDR3 is TGCAGTGCGGATCCCAGGGACAGTGGCTACGAGCAGTACTTC. Protein product: CSADPRDSGYEQYF.